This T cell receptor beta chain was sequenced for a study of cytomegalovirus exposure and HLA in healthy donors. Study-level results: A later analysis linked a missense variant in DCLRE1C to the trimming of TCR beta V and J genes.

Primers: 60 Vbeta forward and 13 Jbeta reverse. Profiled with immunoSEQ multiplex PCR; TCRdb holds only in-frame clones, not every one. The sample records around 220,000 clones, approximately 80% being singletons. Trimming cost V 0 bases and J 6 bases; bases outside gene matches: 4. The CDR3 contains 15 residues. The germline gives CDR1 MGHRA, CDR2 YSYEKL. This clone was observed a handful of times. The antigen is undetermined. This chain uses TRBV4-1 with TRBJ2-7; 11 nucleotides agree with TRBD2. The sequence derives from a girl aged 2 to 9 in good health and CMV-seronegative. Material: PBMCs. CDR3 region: CASSQDWGTSGEQYF. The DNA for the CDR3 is TGCGCCAGCAGCCAAGATTGGGGGACTAGCGGCGAGCAGTACTTC.